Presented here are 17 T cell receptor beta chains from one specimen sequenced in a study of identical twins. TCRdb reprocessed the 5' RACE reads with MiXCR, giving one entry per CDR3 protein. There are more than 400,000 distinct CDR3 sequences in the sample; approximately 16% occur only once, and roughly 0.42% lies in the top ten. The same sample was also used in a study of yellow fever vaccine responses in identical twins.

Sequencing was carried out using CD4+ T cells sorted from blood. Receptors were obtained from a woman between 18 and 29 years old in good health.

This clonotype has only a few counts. DNA of the CDR3: TGCGCCAGCAGCCAAGAATCTAGCGGGGCTGAGACCCAGTACTTC. As protein: CASSQESSGAETQYF. The chain couples TRBV4-1 to TRBJ2-5, with 9 bases identical to TRBD2. Germline V gene sequence: CDR1 MGHRA, CDR2 YSYEKL. The CDR3 spans 15 residues. V shed 0 bases and J 5 bases; nucleotides not matched to a gene: 4.

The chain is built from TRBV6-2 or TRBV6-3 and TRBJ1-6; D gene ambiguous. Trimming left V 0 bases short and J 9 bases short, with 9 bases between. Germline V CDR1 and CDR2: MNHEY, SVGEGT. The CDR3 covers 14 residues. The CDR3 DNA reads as TGTGCCAGCAGTTACTCCGATCGACGTTCACCCCTCCACTTT. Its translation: CASSYSDRRSPLHF.

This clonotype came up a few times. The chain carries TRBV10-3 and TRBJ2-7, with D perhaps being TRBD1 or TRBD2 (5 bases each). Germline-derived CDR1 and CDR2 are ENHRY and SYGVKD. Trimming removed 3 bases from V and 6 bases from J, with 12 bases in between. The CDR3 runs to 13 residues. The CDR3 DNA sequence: TGTGCCATCAGTGATCTGGGACCCTCCGAGCAGTACGTC. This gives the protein CAISDLGPSEQYV.

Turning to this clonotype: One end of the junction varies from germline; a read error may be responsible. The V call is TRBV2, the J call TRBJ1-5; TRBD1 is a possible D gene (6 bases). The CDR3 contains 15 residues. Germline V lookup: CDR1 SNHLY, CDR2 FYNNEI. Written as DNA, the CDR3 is TGTGCCAGCACTGAACAGGGCCAGGGCAATCAGCCCCAGCATTTT. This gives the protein CASTEQGQGNQPQHF.

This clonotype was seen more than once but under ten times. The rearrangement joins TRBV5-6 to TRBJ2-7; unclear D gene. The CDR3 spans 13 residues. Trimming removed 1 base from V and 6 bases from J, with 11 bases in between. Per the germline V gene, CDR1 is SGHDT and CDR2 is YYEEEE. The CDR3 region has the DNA TGTGCCAGCAGCTTGATACAGCTTACCGAGCAGTACTTC. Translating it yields CASSLIQLTEQYF. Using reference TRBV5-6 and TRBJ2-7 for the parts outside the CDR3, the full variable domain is DAGVTQSPTHLIKTRGQQVTLRCSPKSGHDTVSWYQQALGQGPQFIFQYYEEEERQRGNFPDRFSGHQFPNYSSELNVNALLLGDSALYLCASSLIQLTEQYFGPGTRLTVT.

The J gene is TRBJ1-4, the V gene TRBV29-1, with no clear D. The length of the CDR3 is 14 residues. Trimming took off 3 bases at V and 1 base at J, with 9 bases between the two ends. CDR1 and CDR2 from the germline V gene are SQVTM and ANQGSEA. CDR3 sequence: CSVDRLVTNEKLFF. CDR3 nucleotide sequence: TGCAGCGTTGATAGGCTAGTAACTAATGAAAAACTGTTTTTT.

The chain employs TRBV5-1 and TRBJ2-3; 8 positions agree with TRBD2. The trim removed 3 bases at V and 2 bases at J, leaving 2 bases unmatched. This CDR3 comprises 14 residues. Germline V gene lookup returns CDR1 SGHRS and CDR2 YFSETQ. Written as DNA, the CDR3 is TGCGCCAGCAGCTATAGCGGGGACACAGATACGCAGTATTTT. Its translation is CASSYSGDTDTQYF.

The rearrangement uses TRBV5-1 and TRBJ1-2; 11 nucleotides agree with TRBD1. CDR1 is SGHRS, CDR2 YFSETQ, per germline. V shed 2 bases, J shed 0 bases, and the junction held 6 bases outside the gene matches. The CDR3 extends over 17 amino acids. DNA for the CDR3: TGCGCCAGCAGCTTAACCGGGACAGGGGGTTCTAACTATGGCTACACCTTC. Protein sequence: CASSLTGTGGSNYGYTF.

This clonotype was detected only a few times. CDR3 residues: CASSFLDNSPLHF. CDR3 coding DNA: TGTGCCAGCAGTTTTCTAGACAATTCACCCCTCCACTTT. The V gene is TRBV12-3 or TRBV12-4, the J gene TRBJ1-6; D ambiguous. The CDR3 covers 13 residues. Trimming removed 3 bases from V and 7 bases from J, with 7 bases in between.

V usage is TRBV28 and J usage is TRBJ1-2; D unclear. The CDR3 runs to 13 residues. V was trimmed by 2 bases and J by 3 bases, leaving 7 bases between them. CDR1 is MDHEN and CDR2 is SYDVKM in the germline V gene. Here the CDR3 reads CASSLRADYGYTF. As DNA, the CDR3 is TGTGCCAGCAGTTTAAGGGCGGACTATGGCTACACCTTC.

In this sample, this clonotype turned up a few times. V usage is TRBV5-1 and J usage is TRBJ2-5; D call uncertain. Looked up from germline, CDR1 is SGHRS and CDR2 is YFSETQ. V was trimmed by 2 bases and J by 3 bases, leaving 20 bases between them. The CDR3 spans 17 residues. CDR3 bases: TGCGCCAGCAGCTTAGGCGACCAGATCCCCTTAAAAGAGACCCAGTACTTC. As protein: CASSLGDQIPLKETQYF.

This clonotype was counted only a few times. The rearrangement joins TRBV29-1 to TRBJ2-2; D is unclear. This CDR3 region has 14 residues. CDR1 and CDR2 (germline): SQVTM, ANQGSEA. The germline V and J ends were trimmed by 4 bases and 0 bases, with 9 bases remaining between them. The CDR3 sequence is CSVAMTTNTGELFF. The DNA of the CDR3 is TGCAGCGTTGCAATGACAACGAACACCGGGGAGCTGTTTTTT.

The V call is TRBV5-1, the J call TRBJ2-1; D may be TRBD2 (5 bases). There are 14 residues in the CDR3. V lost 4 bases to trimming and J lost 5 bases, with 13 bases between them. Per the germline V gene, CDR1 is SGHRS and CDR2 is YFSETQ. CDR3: CASSLPSPNNEQFF. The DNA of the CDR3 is TGCGCCAGCAGCCTTCCTAGCCCCAACAATGAGCAGTTCTTC.

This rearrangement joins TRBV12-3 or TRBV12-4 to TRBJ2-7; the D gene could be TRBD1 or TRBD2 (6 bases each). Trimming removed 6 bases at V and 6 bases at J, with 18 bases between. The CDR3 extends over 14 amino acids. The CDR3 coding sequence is TGTGCCAGCAGGCCCATGGCCGGGGGCCTCGAGCAGTACTTC. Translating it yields CASRPMAGGLEQYF.

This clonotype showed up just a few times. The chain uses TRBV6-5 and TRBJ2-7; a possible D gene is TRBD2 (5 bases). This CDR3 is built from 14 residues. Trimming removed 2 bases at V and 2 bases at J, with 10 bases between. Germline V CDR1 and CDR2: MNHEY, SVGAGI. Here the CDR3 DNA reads TGTGCCAGCAGTTACAGCGGCACAACCTACGAGCAGTACGTC. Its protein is CASSYSGTTYEQYV.

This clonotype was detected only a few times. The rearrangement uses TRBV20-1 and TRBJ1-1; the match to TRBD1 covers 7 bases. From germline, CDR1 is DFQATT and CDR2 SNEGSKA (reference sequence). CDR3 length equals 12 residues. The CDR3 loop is CRGGTANTEAFF. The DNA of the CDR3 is TGCAGAGGAGGGACAGCGAACACTGAAGCTTTCTTT.

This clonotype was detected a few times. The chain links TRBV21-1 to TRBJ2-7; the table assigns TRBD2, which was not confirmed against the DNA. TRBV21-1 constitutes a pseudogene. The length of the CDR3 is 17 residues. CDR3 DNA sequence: TGTGCCAGCAAGTCTCAACGACTAGCGGGGGGCCCTTTAGAGCAGTACGTC. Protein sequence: CASKSQRLAGGPLEQYV.